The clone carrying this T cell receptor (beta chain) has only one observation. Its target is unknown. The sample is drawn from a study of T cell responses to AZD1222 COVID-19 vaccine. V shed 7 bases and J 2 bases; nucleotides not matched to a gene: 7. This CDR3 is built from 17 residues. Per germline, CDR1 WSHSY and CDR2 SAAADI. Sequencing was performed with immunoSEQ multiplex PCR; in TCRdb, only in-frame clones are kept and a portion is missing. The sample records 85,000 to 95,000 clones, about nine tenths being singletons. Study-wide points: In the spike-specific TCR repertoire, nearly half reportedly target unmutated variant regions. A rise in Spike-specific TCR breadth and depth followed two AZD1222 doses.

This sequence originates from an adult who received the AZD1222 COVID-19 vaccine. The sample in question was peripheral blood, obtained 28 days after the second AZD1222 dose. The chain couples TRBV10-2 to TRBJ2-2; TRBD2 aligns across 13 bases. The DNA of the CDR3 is TGCGCCAGCACCCGGACTAGCGGGGGCCTCAACACCGGGGAGCTGTTTTTT. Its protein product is CASTRTSGGLNTGELFF.